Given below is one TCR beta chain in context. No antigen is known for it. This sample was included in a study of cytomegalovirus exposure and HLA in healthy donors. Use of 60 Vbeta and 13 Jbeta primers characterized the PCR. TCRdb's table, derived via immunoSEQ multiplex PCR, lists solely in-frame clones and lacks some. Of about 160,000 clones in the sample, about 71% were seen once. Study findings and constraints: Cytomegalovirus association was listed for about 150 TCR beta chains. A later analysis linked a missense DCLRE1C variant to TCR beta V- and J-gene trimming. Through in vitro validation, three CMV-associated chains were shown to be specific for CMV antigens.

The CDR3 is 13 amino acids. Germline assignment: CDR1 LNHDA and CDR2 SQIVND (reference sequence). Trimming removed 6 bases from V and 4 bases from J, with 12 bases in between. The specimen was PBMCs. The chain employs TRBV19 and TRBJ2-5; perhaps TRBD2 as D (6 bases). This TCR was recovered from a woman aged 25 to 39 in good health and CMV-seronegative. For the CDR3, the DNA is TGTGCCAGTAGCCCCCGAGCGGGAGAGACCCAGTACTTC. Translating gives CASSPRAGETQYF. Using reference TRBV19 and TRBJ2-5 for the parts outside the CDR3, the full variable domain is DGGITQSPKYLFRKEGQNVTLSCEQNLNHDAMYWYRQDPGQGLRLIYYSQIVNDFQKGDIAEGYSVSREKKESFPLTVTSAQKNPTAFYLCASSPRAGETQYFGPGTRLLVL.